Listed here are 31 T cell receptor beta chains from one sample, sequenced in a study of CD8 T cells in ankylosing spondylitis. One entry per CDR3 protein, called by TCRdb with MiXCR from the 5' RACE reads. The data hold 220,000 or so distinct CDR3 sequences, with roughly 10% observed a single time. Sequenced material: blood, either unsorted or a sorted T cell fraction (not recorded which). All receptors come from a male donor with ankylosing spondylitis or in good health (not recorded which).

This clonotype was found many times. The chain combines TRBV20-1 with TRBJ2-2, with 9 nucleotides matching TRBD1. The germline V gene encodes CDR1 DFQATT and CDR2 SNEGSKA (reference sequence). The trim removed 5 bases at V and 5 bases at J, leaving 3 bases unmatched. CDR3 length: 13 amino acids. The CDR3 sequence is CSAAGTGTGELFF. In DNA form, the CDR3 reads TGCAGTGCTGCAGGGACAGGGACCGGGGAGCTGTTTTTT.

There are many counts of this clonotype. The chain joins TRBV28 to TRBJ2-7; 10 bases map to TRBD1. The V gene end was trimmed by 4 bases and the J gene end by 0 bases; junction bases not matched to a gene: 15. CDR1 and CDR2 from the germline V gene are MDHEN and SYDVKM. The CDR3 extends over 19 amino acids. The CDR3, as DNA: TGTGCCAGCAGTTCTCCGACAGGGGGCAAACTTGTAAGCTCCTACGAGCAGTACTTC. It specifies CASSSPTGGKLVSSYEQYF.

This clonotype has more than one count but fewer than ten. The chain links TRBV2 to TRBJ2-2; possible D gene TRBD2, 5 bases. The germline V gene encodes CDR1 SNHLY and CDR2 FYNNEI. The CDR3 has 14 residues. Trimming stripped 6 bases from V and 4 bases from J, with 12 bases between. The CDR3 sequence is CASRVGSPTGELFF. For the CDR3, the DNA is TGTGCCAGCAGGGTTGGGAGCCCCACCGGGGAGCTGTTTTTT.

In its sample, this clonotype was seen many times. This sequence joins TRBV27 and TRBJ1-1; 9 bases line up with TRBD1. Germline V CDR1 and CDR2: MNHEY, SMNVEV (reference sequence). The length of the CDR3 is 14 residues. J gave up 5 bases and V 8 bases, and 9 bases lay outside the gene matches. The CDR3 sequence is CASGMTGGFTEAFF. Here the CDR3 DNA reads TGTGCCAGCGGCATGACAGGGGGATTTACTGAAGCTTTCTTT.

This clonotype was observed many times. This sequence joins TRBV5-1 and TRBJ1-2; 7 nucleotides align to TRBD1. The CDR3 loop spans 13 amino acids. Germline loops: CDR1 SGHRS, CDR2 YFSETQ. The J segment lost 7 bases and the V segment lost 3 bases, leaving 6 bases of the junction unmatched. CDR3 bases: TGCGCCAGCAGCTACCGGGACAGCGGTGGCTACACCTTC. Encoded protein: CASSYRDSGGYTF.

This clonotype was picked up many times. The gene calls are TRBV12-3 or TRBV12-4 and TRBJ1-1; 9 positions agree with TRBD1. Trimming cost V 6 bases and J 1 base; bases outside gene matches: 3. The CDR3 sequence is 14 residues long. The CDR3 DNA is TGTGCCAGCAGAGGGGACAGGGCGAACACTGAAGCTTTCTTT. It codes for CASRGDRANTEAFF.

Ten or more counts support this clonotype. The chain carries TRBV15 and TRBJ2-3; TRBD2 agrees at 12 bases. Germline V CDR1 and CDR2: LNHNV, YYDKDF (reference sequence). With V trimmed by 0 bases and J by 3 bases, 16 bases remained unmatched. This CDR3 is built from 21 residues. As DNA, the CDR3 is TGTGCCACCAGCAGAGATGTTTTGGCGACTAGCGGGGGTACGACTACAGATACGCAGTATTTT. This encodes CATSRDVLATSGGTTTDTQYF.

This clonotype appeared many times. V and J are TRBV3-1 and TRBJ2-2; 7 nucleotides match TRBD1. CDR1 and CDR2 from the germline V gene are LGHDT and YNNKEL (reference sequence). This CDR3 spans 16 amino acids. J lost 4 bases, V lost 4 bases, and 9 bases had no gene match. The CDR3 here is CASSLLVTGSTGELFF. The CDR3, as DNA: TGTGCCAGCAGCCTTCTGGTGACAGGGAGCACCGGGGAGCTGTTTTTT.

V gene TRBV5-1 combines with J gene TRBJ2-7, with 7 bases lining up with TRBD2. Germline values: CDR1 SGHRS, CDR2 YFSETQ. This CDR3 spans 14 amino acids. The ends lost 4 bases at V and 1 base at J; junction bases unmatched: 5. The CDR3 is CASSGGGGSYEQYF. DNA for the CDR3: TGCGCCAGCAGCGGTGGGGGGGGGTCCTACGAGCAGTACTTC.

In this sample, this clonotype turned up many times. The chain employs TRBV7-9 and TRBJ2-2; tentatively, D is TRBD2 (6 bases). CDR1 and CDR2 (germline): SEHNR, FQNEAQ (reference sequence). The V and J ends lost 7 bases and 2 bases respectively, with 14 bases between them. The CDR3 contains 15 residues. CDR3 sequence (DNA): TGTGCCAGCACCTCGGCTAGCGTCAACACCGGGGAGCTGTTTTTT. This translates into CASTSASVNTGELFF.

This clonotype was detected ten times or more. The chain combines TRBV9 with TRBJ1-5; 8 bases align to TRBD1. The CDR3 runs 14 residues. J was trimmed by 6 bases and V by 3 bases; bases with no gene match: 5. Germline V gives CDR1 SGDLS, CDR2 YYNGEE. The CDR3 loop reads CASSGTGRGQPQHF. The CDR3 bases are TGTGCCAGCAGCGGGACAGGGAGGGGTCAGCCCCAGCATTTT.

This clonotype was detected a few times. The chain has TRBV5-1 and TRBJ1-1; TRBD1 aligns across 7 bases. Germline values: CDR1 SGHRS, CDR2 YFSETQ. CDR3 size: 14 residues. V shed 6 bases, J shed 1 base, and the junction held 6 bases outside the gene matches. Here the CDR3 DNA reads TGCGCCAGCATCGCCGGGACAGCGAACACTGAAGCTTTCTTT. Translated, it gives CASIAGTANTEAFF.

This clonotype was detected ten times or more. This chain links TRBV28 with TRBJ2-2, with 7 bases aligning to TRBD1. This CDR3 contains 15 residues. V dropped 10 bases and J dropped 6; count of bases not matched to a gene: 14. CDR1 is MDHEN and CDR2 is SYDVKM in the germline V gene. The CDR3 nucleotides read TGTGCCACCACGACAGGGAATAGGTTCGCCGGGGAGCTGTTTTTT. The encoded protein is CATTTGNRFAGELFF.

This clonotype was detected ten times or more. CDR3 sequence reads: CSASPPSRGASDTQYF. The CDR3 nucleotides are TGCAGTGCTTCTCCCCCGAGCCGGGGGGCCTCAGATACGCAGTATTTT. The chain is built from TRBV20-1 and TRBJ2-3; the D gene is possibly TRBD2 (7 bases). With 5 bases removed from V and 4 bases from J, the gap between germline ends came to 22 bases. The germline CDR1 and CDR2 sequences are DFQATT and SNEGSKA (reference sequence). This CDR3 has 16 amino acids.

There are many counts of this clonotype. V usage is TRBV20-1 and J usage is TRBJ2-3, with TRBD2 identical over 7 bases. The germline CDR1 and CDR2 sequences are DFQATT and SNEGSKA (reference sequence). The CDR3 spans 15 residues. Trimming took 3 bases from V and 4 from J; bases not matched to a gene: 10. The CDR3, as DNA: TGCAGTGCTAGGAGGGCTAGCGGTGGAGCAGATACGCAGTATTTT. Translating gives CSARRASGGADTQYF.

V and J are TRBV28 and TRBJ2-5, with 7 bases identical to TRBD1. This CDR3 is 14 amino acids long. The germline V gene encodes CDR1 MDHEN and CDR2 SYDVKM. The V segment lost 4 bases and the J segment 3 bases; nucleotides outside the gene matches: 5. The CDR3 sequence is CASSSLQGKETQYF. DNA of the CDR3: TGTGCCAGCAGTTCCCTACAGGGGAAAGAGACCCAGTACTTC.

V usage is TRBV27 and J usage is TRBJ1-5; D ambiguous. This CDR3 region has 15 residues. Germline lookup yields CDR1 MNHEY and CDR2 SMNVEV (reference sequence). V lost 8 bases and J lost 4, with 18 bases in between. DNA for the CDR3: TGTGCCAGCGCCTTGCTCTCAAGGGTAAATCAGCCCCAGCATTTT. Its translation: CASALLSRVNQPQHF.

This clonotype has just a few counts. This CDR3 is CASSSSGQGSNQPQHF. The DNA for the CDR3 is TGTGCCAGCAGTTCCTCAGGACAGGGCAGCAATCAGCCCCAGCATTTT. The chain carries TRBV28 and TRBJ1-5; 8 bases align to TRBD1. This CDR3 contains 16 residues. Per germline, CDR1 MDHEN and CDR2 SYDVKM. V trimming: 4 bases; J trimming: 1 base; junction bases outside the gene matches: 6.

Ten or more counts support this clonotype. V usage is TRBV3-1 and J usage is TRBJ2-1; TRBD2 matches 8 bases. This CDR3 has 17 amino acids. The trim removed 4 bases at V and 4 bases at J, leaving 12 bases unmatched. CDR1 LGHDT and CDR2 YNNKEL come from the germline V gene (reference sequence). The CDR3 DNA follows: TGTGCCAGCAGCCCACAGCGGGGGAAGATAGGTTACAATGAGCAGTTCTTC. Its translation is CASSPQRGKIGYNEQFF.

This clonotype was observed many times. This chain joins TRBV28 and TRBJ1-5; TRBD1 aligns across 8 bases. V gave up 2 bases and J gave up 5 bases; unmatched junction bases: 5. The germline gives CDR1 MDHEN, CDR2 SYDVKM. The CDR3 loop spans 15 amino acids. CDR3 DNA sequence: TGTGCCAGCAGTTTAGCCAGGGGGCTCTATCAGCCCCAGCATTTT. Protein sequence: CASSLARGLYQPQHF. Full variable domain (rest looked up from reference TRBV28 and TRBJ1-5): DVKVTQSSRYLVKRTGEKVFLECVQDMDHENMFWYRQDPGLGLRLIYFSYDVKMKEKGDIPEGYSVSREKKERFSLILESASTNQTSMYLCASSLARGLYQPQHFGDGTRLSIL.

The genes are TRBV7-8 and TRBJ2-1; no reliable D call. Trimming stripped 5 bases from V and 3 bases from J, with 20 bases between. The CDR3 runs to 17 residues. Germline lookup yields CDR1 SGHVS and CDR2 FQNEAQ. Written as DNA, the CDR3 is TGTGCCAGCAGCCCGTTCCAGGTCGACGGAGACTACAATGAGCAGTTCTTC. Its translation: CASSPFQVDGDYNEQFF. The whole variable domain, filled in from reference TRBV7-8 and TRBJ2-1, reads GAGVSQSPRYKVAKRGQDVALRCDPISGHVSLFWYQQALGQGPEFLTYFQNEAQLDKSGLPSDRFFAERPEGSVSTLKIQRTQQEDSAVYLCASSPFQVDGDYNEQFFGPGTRLTVL.

This clonotype appeared many times. CDR3 DNA sequence: TGTGCCAGCAGTCTCAGGGAGGGGTACACAGATACGCAGTATTTT. Translating gives CASSLREGYTDTQYF. This chain uses TRBV28 with TRBJ2-3; 7 bases are shared with TRBD2. This CDR3 has 15 amino acids. V shed 5 bases and J 2 bases; nucleotides not matched to a gene: 7. Looked up from germline, CDR1 is MDHEN and CDR2 is SYDVKM. Full variable domain (rest looked up from reference TRBV28 and TRBJ2-3): DVKVTQSSRYLVKRTGEKVFLECVQDMDHENMFWYRQDPGLGLRLIYFSYDVKMKEKGDIPEGYSVSREKKERFSLILESASTNQTSMYLCASSLREGYTDTQYFGPGTRLTVL.

The chain links TRBV18 to TRBJ2-4; D is undetermined. CDR1 and CDR2 from the germline V gene are KGHSH and LQKENI. The CDR3 totals 16 residues. The germline V and J ends were trimmed by 3 bases and 0 bases, with 12 bases remaining between them. The CDR3 nucleotides are TGTGCCAGCTCACCGGGCCCGTATAGAGCCAAAAACATTCAGTACTTC. Protein sequence: CASSPGPYRAKNIQYF.

This clonotype was counted many times. The gene calls are TRBV5-1 and TRBJ2-1, with TRBD2 matching 8 bases. Germline assignment: CDR1 SGHRS and CDR2 YFSETQ. The CDR3 consists of 15 residues. V shed 0 bases and J 7 bases; nucleotides not matched to a gene: 6. The CDR3 protein is CASSLVAGGTNEQFF. The CDR3 DNA reads as TGCGCCAGCAGCTTGGTTGCGGGGGGTACAAATGAGCAGTTCTTC. The entire variable domain, with the rest obtained from reference TRBV5-1 and TRBJ2-1, is as follows: KAGVTQTPRYLIKTRGQQVTLSCSPISGHRSVSWYQQTPGQGLQFLFEYFSETQRNKGNFPGRFSGRQFSNSRSEMNVSTLELGDSALYLCASSLVAGGTNEQFFGPGTRLTVL.

Ten or more counts support this clonotype. The rearrangement joins TRBV5-1 to TRBJ2-3; D unclear. The CDR3 covers 14 residues. From germline, CDR1 is SGHRS and CDR2 YFSETQ. V was shortened by 0 bases and J by 0 bases, with 5 bases between the two germline ends. In nucleotides, the CDR3 is TGCGCCAGCAGCTTGGGGGCCAGCACAGATACGCAGTATTTT. Its translation: CASSLGASTDTQYF.

This clonotype was detected only a few times. The gene calls are TRBV6-2 or TRBV6-3 and TRBJ2-5; D might be TRBD1 (6 bases). This CDR3 is 15 amino acids long. Per germline, CDR1 MNHEY and CDR2 SVGEGT. Trimming stripped 2 bases from V and 3 bases from J, with 13 bases between. CDR3 region: CASSYGDRIEETQYF. The CDR3 bases are TGTGCCAGCAGTTACGGCGACAGGATCGAAGAGACCCAGTACTTC.

This chain links TRBV2 with TRBJ1-2; D uncertain. CDR1 and CDR2 from the germline V gene are SNHLY and FYNNEI. Trimming stripped 1 base from V and 5 bases from J, with 8 bases between. CDR3 size: 13 residues. In DNA, the CDR3 is TGTGCCAGCAGTGAAGGGGCAGCGTATGGCTACACCTTC. Translated, it gives CASSEGAAYGYTF.

This clonotype was picked up a small number of times. The V gene is TRBV12-3 or TRBV12-4, the J gene TRBJ1-5; no reliable D call. The CDR3 runs 14 residues. V shed 3 bases and J shed 5 bases, with 11 bases lying between them. CDR3 bases: TGTGCCAGCAGTTTTAGGAGGGATCATCAGCCCCAGCATTTT. Its translation is CASSFRRDHQPQHF.

Only a few counts were recorded for this clonotype. The chain combines TRBV28 with TRBJ2-5, with D possibly matching TRBD2 (6 bases). Germline CDR1 reads MDHEN; CDR2 reads SYDVKM. The CDR3 length is 12 residues. V was trimmed by 4 bases and J by 4 bases, leaving 7 bases between them. This CDR3 reads CASSSSAETQYF. CDR3 DNA sequence: TGTGCCAGCAGTTCTAGCGCAGAGACCCAGTACTTC.

This clonotype has ten or more counts. The chain carries TRBV12-3 or TRBV12-4 and TRBJ2-5; weak D call: TRBD2 (6 bases). With 2 bases removed from V and 5 bases from J, the gap between germline ends came to 12 bases. This CDR3 comprises 14 residues. The CDR3: CASSLILSGETQYF. CDR3 coding DNA: TGTGCCAGCAGTTTAATCCTTAGCGGCGAGACCCAGTACTTC.

The chain combines TRBV7-2 with TRBJ2-7; 9 bases match TRBD2. This CDR3 has 16 amino acids. The V gene end was trimmed by 2 bases and the J gene end by 1 base; junction bases not matched to a gene: 6. Germline CDR1 reads SGHTA; CDR2 reads FQGNSA. CDR3: CASSLSGLALSYEQYF. Written as DNA, the CDR3 is TGTGCCAGCAGCTTATCCGGACTAGCGCTATCCTACGAGCAGTACTTC.